This is a list of T cell receptor beta chains from one sample in a study of molecular identifiers for immune sequencing clone quantification. TCRdb passed the PCR reads through MiXCR, listing each CDR3 protein once. The table lists about 320,000 distinct CDR3 sequences, roughly a fifth of them singletons. Material for sequencing was naive CD8+ T cells from blood, with Jurkat cell RNA spiked in. These receptors all come from a human donor in good health. Some libraries in this study had Jurkat cell RNA spiked in. The conserved cysteine and the conserved F or W are not part of the CDR3 here. D genes are given only for firm matches.

v_gene,j_gene,d_gene,CDR3aa
TRBV20-1,TRBJ2-2,TRBD2,SARDLTSGKAGELF
TRBV4-3,TRBJ2-7,TRBD1,ASSQSRQGGYEQY
TRBV30,TRBJ2-7,NA,AWSVEGYEQY
TRBV19,TRBJ2-3,TRBD2,ASSIAGGLDTQY
TRBV4-3,TRBJ2-7,TRBD2,ASSQASSGGPEQY
TRBV6-2/TRBV6-3,TRBJ2-7,TRBD2,ASSRGSGATYEQY
TRBV5-6,TRBJ2-7,NA,ASSYQRAYEQY
TRBV12-3/TRBV12-4,TRBJ2-2,TRBD1,ASSKGQGFTGELF
TRBV9,TRBJ2-7,NA,ASSVGGLHSYEQY
TRBV3-1,TRBJ2-1,NA,ASIVSGRGSEQL
TRBV7-6,TRBJ2-3,NA,ASSYPSSGLTDTQY
TRBV25-1,TRBJ1-6,TRBD1,ASSELETGRSPLH
TRBV7-6,TRBJ1-2,NA,ASSLGRGRNYGYT
TRBV12-3/TRBV12-4,TRBJ2-3,NA,ASSLRLGPSTDTQY
TRBV5-1,TRBJ2-5,NA,ASSFGGGQETQY
TRBV28,TRBJ2-7,NA,ASSFRGDTYEQY
TRBV12-3/TRBV12-4,TRBJ2-3,NA,ASRPPWADTQY
TRBV28,TRBJ2-3,NA,ASSLLLSFSTDTQY
TRBV7-6,TRBJ2-7,NA,ASSPGRSYGQY
TRBV5-6,TRBJ2-7,TRBD2,ASSPLGSGNYEQY
TRBV15,TRBJ2-2,NA,ATSTEELRTGELF
TRBV7-8,TRBJ2-3,NA,ASSLVLGGTSTDTQY
TRBV12-3/TRBV12-4,TRBJ2-2,NA,ASSKGGAGELF
TRBV7-6,TRBJ2-3,TRBD2,ASSLASGATTDTQY
TRBV7-9,TRBJ2-3,TRBD1,ASSLSMGQSTDTQY
TRBV28,TRBJ2-5,TRBD1,ASSSGTGLETQY
TRBV29-1,TRBJ2-2,NA,SVDDRSGELF
TRBV29-1,TRBJ2-7,TRBD1,SVNDRWTGTSYEQY
TRBV3-1,TRBJ1-1,TRBD1,ASSQGQGWTEAF
TRBV5-1,TRBJ2-7,NA,ASSHDGPEQY
TRBV6-2/TRBV6-3,TRBJ2-3,TRBD2,ASSYITGGIADTQY
TRBV7-9,TRBJ2-7,NA,ASSPKVYEQY
TRBV6-6,TRBJ2-7,NA,ASSYSDYTYNLSYEQY
TRBV13,TRBJ1-1,NA,ASSGVQMNTEAF
TRBV19,TRBJ2-7,NA,ASSTRGPGIEQY
TRBV4-1,TRBJ2-7,NA,ASSQIGTASGGEQY
TRBV20-1,TRBJ2-6,NA,SARDRSGWGANVLT
TRBV7-9,TRBJ2-7,NA,ASSPDKGTLSSYEQY
TRBV7-2,TRBJ1-4,TRBD1,ASSSEAGTGLEKLF
TRBV12-3/TRBV12-4,TRBJ2-5,TRBD1,ASTKRTGRETQY
TRBV4-3,TRBJ2-5,TRBD2,ASSQEPYKTSGEETQY
TRBV20-1,TRBJ2-7,NA,SARDRGGGPYSYEQY
TRBV29-1,TRBJ2-3,TRBD1,SVTGGTDTQY
TRBV14,TRBJ2-7,NA,ASSQDFGGYEQY
TRBV6-2/TRBV6-3,TRBJ2-7,NA,ASSLGHSYEQY
TRBV19,TRBJ1-5,NA,ASIKTGPGNQPQH
TRBV19,TRBJ2-7,TRBD2,ASNAGAGAYEQY
TRBV20-1,TRBJ2-1,TRBD1,SVSQTGKVPDEQF
TRBV7-3,TRBJ2-3,TRBD2,ASSLLAGSDTQY
TRBV7-9,TRBJ1-4,NA,ASSLVTVPTNEKLF
TRBV11-2,TRBJ1-4,NA,ASSLEGEKLF
TRBV5-8,TRBJ2-3,NA,AASGTLTDTQY
TRBV28,TRBJ1-2,NA,ASSLFVRINYGYT
TRBV4-1,TRBJ1-2,NA,ASSQVTPNYGYT
TRBV4-3,TRBJ2-7,NA,ASSQDTTAYAYEQY